These 21 T cell receptor beta chains were sequenced from one sample in a study of low-dose radiotherapy and immunotherapy resistance in tumors. Alpha- and beta-chain coverage of first-strand cDNA came from TRAV- and TRBV-specific primers. TCR amplification ran 15 to 25 PCR cycles using constant-region and V-primer adapter primers. One entry per CDR3 protein, called by TCRdb with MiXCR from the reads. The table shows 8,500 to 14,000 distinct CDR3 sequences, with about 54% occurring only once. These TCRs come from a human donor with advanced metastatic prostate, ovarian, gallbladder or colorectal cancer (not recorded which). This table probably holds off-target reads from a library built for another chain.

The chain recombines TRBV5-1 with TRBJ1-1, with 7 bases lining up with TRBD1. The CDR3 is 15 residues long. V shed 0 bases, J shed 7 bases, and the junction held 9 bases outside the gene matches. Germline V gives CDR1 SGHRS, CDR2 YFSETQ. The CDR3 region is CASSLGEGAPVEAFF. The CDR3 coding sequence is TGCGCCAGCAGCTTGGGGGAGGGGGCGCCGGTTGAAGCTTTCTTT.

The chain has TRBV5-4 and TRBJ2-7; 9 positions match TRBD1. The germline V gene has CDR1 SGHNT and CDR2 YYREEE (reference sequence). V trimming: 2 bases; J trimming: 2 bases; junction bases outside the gene matches: 5. The CDR3 is 15 residues long. CDR3 in DNA: TGTGCCAGCAGCTTTGGGACAGGGATTGCCTACGAGCAGTACTTC. Protein: CASSFGTGIAYEQYF.

The chain couples TRBV18 to TRBJ2-7; D remains ambiguous. V lost 6 bases and J lost 0, with 12 bases in between. This CDR3 is 14 amino acids long. Germline V gives CDR1 KGHSH, CDR2 LQKENI. This CDR3 is CASSPGLSSYEQYF. CDR3 DNA sequence: TGTGCCAGCTCGCCAGGTCTTAGCTCCTACGAGCAGTACTTC.

The table lists this clonotype with a few counts. The chain recombines TRBV12-3 or TRBV12-4 with TRBJ1-4, with 7 bases matching TRBD1. The CDR3 loop spans 13 amino acids. V shed 3 bases and J 6 bases; nucleotides not matched to a gene: 1. The chain's CDR3 is CASSFRGDEKLFF. The CDR3 DNA sequence: TGTGCCAGCAGTTTCAGGGGGGATGAAAAACTGTTTTTT.

The rearrangement joins TRBV2 to TRBJ2-1; 8 bases align to TRBD2. Germline trimming cut 0 bases from V and 8 bases from J; bases unmatched to any gene: 6. This CDR3 contains 15 residues. CDR1 and CDR2 from the germline V gene are SNHLY and FYNNEI. DNA for the CDR3: TGTGCCAGCAGTGAAGCGGGGACTAGAGGCTATGAGCAGTTCTTC. Encoded protein: CASSEAGTRGYEQFF.

This clonotype appeared a few times. The V call is TRBV7-8, the J call TRBJ2-7; 10 bases line up with TRBD2. The V gene's germline CDR1 is SGHVS and CDR2 FQNEAQ. Trimming cost V 5 bases and J 6 bases; bases outside gene matches: 4. This CDR3 has 13 amino acids. The CDR3 loop reads CASSQAGGREQYF. The CDR3 bases are TGTGCCAGCAGCCAAGCGGGGGGGCGCGAGCAGTACTTC.

The CDR3 loop is CASPELAGIYEQYF. CDR3 DNA sequence: TGCGCCAGCCCCGAGCTAGCGGGGATCTACGAGCAGTACTTC. The chain is built from TRBV10-2 and TRBJ2-7; 9 nucleotides line up with TRBD2. V lost 8 bases, J lost 3 bases, and 8 bases stayed unmatched. This CDR3 has 14 residues. Germline loops: CDR1 WSHSY, CDR2 SAAADI.

The rearrangement joins TRBV18 to TRBJ1-6; the D gene is possibly TRBD1 (6 bases). The CDR3 is made up of 18 amino acids. V lost 0 bases and J 7 bases, leaving 19 bases between the germline ends. CDR1 and CDR2 (germline): KGHSH, LQKENI. The CDR3 region is CASSPPRTGAGGNSPLHF. CDR3 DNA: TGTGCCAGCTCACCACCGAGGACGGGGGCGGGTGGAAATTCACCCCTCCACTTT. Full variable domain (missing parts from reference TRBV18 and TRBJ1-6): NAGVMQNPRHLVRRRGQEARLRCSPMKGHSHVYWYRQLPEEGLKFMVYLQKENIIDESGMPKERFSAEFPKEGPSILRIQQVVRGDSAAYFCASSPPRTGAGGNSPLHFGNGTRLTVT.

The chain recombines TRBV10-3 with TRBJ2-3, with unresolved D. V lost 4 bases, J lost 6 bases, and 17 bases lay in between. This CDR3 is 15 amino acids long. Germline values: CDR1 ENHRY, CDR2 SYGVKD. CDR3 region: CAISVGIQVADTQYF. The CDR3 bases are TGTGCCATCAGTGTTGGCATTCAAGTCGCGGATACGCAGTATTTT.

In this sample, this clonotype turned up a few times. The chain combines TRBV28 with TRBJ1-1; no definite D call. Trimming took off 7 bases at V and 4 bases at J, with 19 bases between the two ends. CDR3 length equals 15 residues. Germline CDR1 reads MDHEN; CDR2 reads SYDVKM. The CDR3: CASTEVGEGSTEAFF. As DNA, the CDR3 is TGTGCCAGCACAGAGGTGGGCGAAGGTAGCACTGAAGCTTTCTTT. Looking up the rest from reference TRBV28 and TRBJ1-1 gives the full variable domain: DVKVTQSSRYLVKRTGEKVFLECVQDMDHENMFWYRQDPGLGLRLIYFSYDVKMKEKGDIPEGYSVSREKKERFSLILESASTNQTSMYLCASTEVGEGSTEAFFGQGTRLTVV.

This clonotype showed up just a few times. The chain recombines TRBV18 with TRBJ2-7, with D perhaps given as TRBD1 or TRBD2 (5 bases each). The V gene's germline CDR1 is KGHSH and CDR2 LQKENI. V lost 3 bases and J 6 bases, leaving 15 bases between the germline ends. This CDR3 is 14 amino acids long. Written as DNA, the CDR3 is TGTGCCAGCTCACCTCGGGACCCCGAGGGCGAGCAGTACTTC. Amino acid sequence: CASSPRDPEGEQYF.

The CDR3 nucleotides are TGTGCCAGCAGTTCTGTTGTGCCCCACTACGAGCAGTACTTC. It codes for CASSSVVPHYEQYF. The V gene is TRBV12-3 or TRBV12-4, the J gene TRBJ2-7, with D unclear. The CDR3 consists of 14 residues. V was clipped by 4 bases and J by 3 bases, with 13 bases between them.

This sequence joins TRBV12-3 or TRBV12-4 and TRBJ2-1; D might be TRBD2 (6 bases). V was pared by 1 base and J by 10 bases, with 11 bases between. This CDR3 comprises 13 residues. Written as DNA, the CDR3 is TGTGCCAGCAGTTTAGGCGGGGCCTTGGAGCAGTTCTTC. It yields the protein CASSLGGALEQFF.

This clonotype appeared a few times. The CDR3 nucleotides are TGTGCCAGCTCAGCGGGGGGCAGCAATCAGCCCCAGCATTTT. Translation: CASSAGGSNQPQHF. The chain is built from TRBV18 and TRBJ1-5; the D gene is possibly TRBD1 (6 bases). This CDR3 contains 14 residues. The germline CDR1 and CDR2 sequences are KGHSH and LQKENI. The ends were cut back, 5 bases at V and 1 base at J, with 9 bases in the middle.

V is TRBV5-5 and J is TRBJ2-1, with a weak D call TRBD1 (5 bases). The CDR3 sequence is 15 residues long. Germline-derived CDR1 and CDR2 are SGHKS and YYEKEE (reference sequence). Trimming shortened V by 6 bases and J by 1 base, and 14 bases separated the two germline ends. The CDR3 nucleotides read TGTGCCAGCACCTACACGGACACTTCCTACAATGAGCAGTTCTTC. This gives the protein CASTYTDTSYNEQFF.

This clonotype has more than one count but fewer than ten. This chain joins TRBV5-1 and TRBJ2-2; D is unresolved. Germline values: CDR1 SGHRS, CDR2 YFSETQ. The CDR3 is 12 amino acids. V lost 5 bases to trimming and J lost 2 bases, with 4 bases between them. Written as DNA, the CDR3 is TGCGCCAGCAGAGTTAACACCGGGGAGCTGTTTTTT. It translates to CASRVNTGELFF. The full variable domain, in which reference TRBV5-1 and TRBJ2-2 provide the parts outside the CDR3, is KAGVTQTPRYLIKTRGQQVTLSCSPISGHRSVSWYQQTPGQGLQFLFEYFSETQRNKGNFPGRFSGRQFSNSRSEMNVSTLELGDSALYLCASRVNTGELFFGEGSRLTVL.

The rearrangement links TRBV24-1 to TRBJ1-4; D possibly corresponds to TRBD1 (6 bases). Trimming took off 4 bases at V and 5 bases at J, with 13 bases between the two ends. In germline, CDR1 is KGHDR, CDR2 SFDVKD. The CDR3 runs 15 residues. This CDR3 reads CATSDGRTANEKLFF. In nucleotides, the CDR3 is TGTGCCACCAGTGACGGTAGGACAGCAAATGAAAAACTGTTTTTT.

The rearrangement links TRBV30 to TRBJ1-3; 7 bases are shared with TRBD1. Trimming removed 1 base from V and 5 bases from J; junction bases left unmatched: 8. Germline assignment: CDR1 GTSNPN and CDR2 SVGIG (reference sequence). The CDR3 has 15 residues. The CDR3, as DNA: TGTGCCTGGAGTGACCGAGACAGGGTCCGAAACACCATATATTTT. Amino acids: CAWSDRDRVRNTIYF.

The genes are TRBV13 and TRBJ2-2; no definite D call. CDR1 PRHDT and CDR2 FYEKMQ come from the germline V gene (reference sequence). CDR3 length: 13 amino acids. V was clipped by 5 bases and J by 2 bases, with 6 bases between them. The CDR3 is CASSKGNTGELFF. The CDR3 DNA follows: TGTGCCAGCAGCAAGGGCAACACCGGGGAGCTGTTTTTT.

CDR3: CAGRGDANTGELFF. In DNA, the CDR3 is TGTGCCGGGCGGGGCGACGCGAACACCGGGGAGCTGTTTTTT. This chain links TRBV2 with TRBJ2-2, with D possibly TRBD2 on 6 matching bases. In germline, CDR1 is SNHLY, CDR2 FYNNEI. The CDR3 length is 14 residues. The V end was cut by 11 bases, the J end by 0 bases, with 13 bases between.

The rearrangement joins TRBV20-1 to TRBJ2-1, with 10 bases lining up with TRBD2. The V gene end was trimmed by 3 bases and the J gene end by 6 bases; junction bases not matched to a gene: 8. Germline V CDR1 and CDR2: DFQATT, SNEGSKA (reference sequence). This CDR3 spans 15 amino acids. The CDR3 sequence is CSASVGSGGGNEQFF. The DNA for the CDR3 is TGCAGTGCTAGCGTGGGGAGCGGGGGGGGCAATGAGCAGTTCTTC.